The 10 T cell receptor beta chains below come from one sample, sequenced in a study of control samples from healthy donors and cancer patients. Assay used: immunoSEQ multiplex PCR; TCRdb lists only in-frame clones, some missing. The sample lists 150,000 to 200,000 clones, roughly 88% occurring once. Sequences were obtained from blood. Receptor source: a woman aged 25 to 39 in good health.

The chain couples TRBV5-4 to TRBJ2-5; 11 positions match TRBD1. The V segment lost 4 bases and the J segment 5 bases; nucleotides outside the gene matches: 7. The CDR3 is 15 residues long. Germline assignment: CDR1 SGHNT and CDR2 YYREEE (reference sequence). The CDR3 bases are TGTGCCAGCAGCGGCCCTGGGACAGGGGGGGAGACCCAGTACTTC. This gives the protein CASSGPGTGGETQYF.

This rearrangement joins TRBV2 to TRBJ1-1; no clear D gene. Germline values: CDR1 SNHLY, CDR2 FYNNEI. The CDR3 contains 14 residues. V lost 7 bases to trimming and J lost 7 bases, with 19 bases between them. CDR3 protein: CASTGGRRNGEAFF. DNA of the CDR3: TGTGCCAGCACAGGAGGCAGACGGAACGGTGAAGCTTTCTTT.

The chain is built from TRBV5-1 and TRBJ1-6; D is unclear. The CDR3 extends over 16 amino acids. The V gene's germline CDR1 is SGHRS and CDR2 YFSETQ. Trimming removed 0 bases from V and 4 bases from J, with 11 bases in between. CDR3 DNA sequence: TGCGCCAGCAGCTTGGAACTAGCCCAGTATAATTCACCCCTCCACTTT. Residues: CASSLELAQYNSPLHF. Full variable domain (remainder filled in from reference TRBV5-1 and TRBJ1-6): KAGVTQTPRYLIKTRGQQVTLSCSPISGHRSVSWYQQTPGQGLQFLFEYFSETQRNKGNFPGRFSGRQFSNSRSEMNVSTLELGDSALYLCASSLELAQYNSPLHFGNGTRLTVT.

This chain uses TRBV3-1 (or the pseudogene TRBV3-2) with TRBJ2-1, with 11 bases matching TRBD2. Unmatched junction bases numbered 7, after V lost 1 base and J lost 5 bases. CDR1 LGHDT and CDR2 YNNKEL come from the germline V gene (reference sequence). CDR3 size: 17 residues. As DNA, the CDR3 is TGTGCCAGCAGCCAAGGCACTAGCGGGAGAATCAACAATGAGCAGTTCTTC. Amino acids: CASSQGTSGRINNEQFF.

Only a few counts were recorded for this clone. V is TRBV19 and J is TRBJ1-2; a weak D match, TRBD1 (5 bases). CDR1 is LNHDA, CDR2 SQIVND, per germline (reference sequence). CDR3 length equals 17 residues. V lost 0 bases and J lost 4, with 18 bases in between. CDR3 in DNA: TGTGCCAGTAGTATAGACCTAGTGGATGGGGCTGGCTATGGCTACACCTTC. Protein sequence: CASSIDLVDGAGYGYTF. The variable domain in full, with the rest retrieved from reference TRBV19 and TRBJ1-2, is DGGITQSPKYLFRKEGQNVTLSCEQNLNHDAMYWYRQDPGQGLRLIYYSQIVNDFQKGDIAEGYSVSREKKESFPLTVTSAQKNPTAFYLCASSIDLVDGAGYGYTFGSGTRLTVV.

This chain links TRBV18 with TRBJ1-1; 11 nucleotides match TRBD1. Germline CDR1 KGHSH, CDR2 LQKENI. J lost 5 bases, V lost 4 bases, and 12 bases had no gene match. The CDR3 is made up of 17 amino acids. CDR3 sequence: CASSQTGTGGIGTEAFF. CDR3 coding DNA: TGTGCCAGCTCACAAACCGGGACAGGGGGTATCGGGACTGAAGCTTTCTTT.

This sequence joins TRBV7-9 and TRBJ1-2; D possibly corresponds to TRBD1 (5 bases). The V end was cut by 1 base, the J end by 3 bases, with 24 bases between. CDR1 and CDR2 (germline): SEHNR, FQNEAQ (reference sequence). The CDR3 is made up of 19 amino acids. The CDR3 sequence: CASSLVGGAATRRDYGYTF. CDR3 nucleotide sequence: TGTGCCAGCAGCTTAGTGGGCGGGGCAGCGACGAGGAGGGACTATGGCTACACCTTC. Full variable domain (missing parts from reference TRBV7-9 and TRBJ1-2): DTGVSQNPRHKITKRGQNVTFRCDPISEHNRLYWYRQTLGQGPEFLTYFQNEAQLEKSRLLSDRFSAERPKGSFSTLEIQRTEQGDSAMYLCASSLVGGAATRRDYGYTFGSGTRLTVV.

The gene calls are TRBV18 and TRBJ2-7; D might be TRBD2 (7 bases). The CDR3 runs 14 residues. Trimming removed 6 bases at V and 11 bases at J, with 23 bases between. The V gene's germline CDR1 is KGHSH and CDR2 LQKENI. The DNA of the CDR3 is TGTGCCAGCTCCCCCGACGGGGGAGGGGGGCTTGAGTACGTC. Its protein product is CASSPDGGGGLEYV.

The chain has TRBV30 and TRBJ2-3; D could derive from TRBD1 or TRBD2 (6 bases each). Per the germline V gene, CDR1 is GTSNPN and CDR2 is SVGIG (reference sequence). The germline V and J ends were trimmed by 1 base and 8 bases, with 16 bases remaining between them. The CDR3 totals 14 residues. The CDR3 bases are TGTGCCTGGAGTGGGGACGTTAAGGGGGGTACGCAGTATTTT. Encoded protein: CAWSGDVKGGTQYF.

V and J are TRBV18 and TRBJ1-4; tentative D call: TRBD1 (5 bases). The CDR3 is made up of 14 amino acids. Trimming pared 6 bases from V and 4 bases from J, leaving 12 bases between. Germline lookup yields CDR1 KGHSH and CDR2 LQKENI. The CDR3 is CASSSRQINEKLFF. CDR3 nucleotides: TGTGCCAGCTCTTCAAGACAGATTAATGAAAAACTGTTTTTT.